These T cell receptor beta chains were read from a single sample in a study of shared clonotypes between healthy human individuals. Produced via immunoSEQ multiplex PCR; TCRdb's table is partial and in-frame only. The profile shows around 650,000 clones, 95% to 97% of them singletons. Sample: naive CD8+ T cells sorted from blood. The receptors shown here come from a woman younger than 45 in good health. CDR3s include the opening cysteine and the closing phenylalanine or tryptophan. The D gene is left open where the match is weak. Size is omitted from some rows. Given values are once, few, many or a class for expanded clones.

TRBJ1-1	TRBD1	TRBV7-9	-	TGTGCCAGCAGCTCAAGGGACAGGGTTGGGACTGAAGCTTTCTTT	CASSSRDRVGTEAFF
TRBJ1-4	TRBD1	TRBV19	-	TGTGCCAGTAGTGGCGGGACAGGGGGCGGTGAAAAACTGTTTTTT	CASSGGTGGGEKLFF
TRBJ2-1	-	TRBV29-1	-	TGCAGCGTTGAAGATTTGGGGTATGAGCAGTTCTTC	CSVEDLGYEQFF
TRBJ1-4	TRBD1	TRBV27	-	TGTGCCAGCAGTCCGACAGGGGCGAGAAATGAAAAACTGTTTTTT	CASSPTGARNEKLFF
TRBJ2-2	-	TRBV5-4	-	TGTGCCAGCAGCTTGGCGGCTCCCCCCACCGGGGAGCTGTTTTTT	CASSLAAPPTGELFF
TRBJ2-2	-	TRBV9	-	TGTGCCAGCAGCGTAGTAGGGGACACCGGGGAGCTGTTTTTT	CASSVVGDTGELFF
TRBJ1-3	-	TRBV28	-	TGTGCCAGCAGGCCCGTAGGTGGAAACACCATATATTTT	CASRPVGGNTIYF
TRBJ1-1	-	TRBV5-8	-	TGTGCCAGCAGCTTCCAACCGTCGAACACTGAAGCTTTCTTT	CASSFQPSNTEAFF
TRBJ2-2	TRBD2	TRBV27	once	TGTGCCAGCAGTACTAGCGGTAACACCGGGGAGCTGTTTTTT	CASSTSGNTGELFF
TRBJ2-1	TRBD1	TRBV10-3	-	TGTGCCATCAGTGAGGGACAGGGAACAATCGATGAGCAGTTCTTC	CAISEGQGTIDEQFF
TRBJ2-7	TRBD2	TRBV7-9	once	TGTGCCAGCAGCTTAGGCAGCGGGAGCTCCTACGAGCAGTACTTC	CASSLGSGSSYEQYF
TRBJ2-7	-	TRBV6-1	-	TGTGCCAGCATCTCGCCCAGACAGGTTCGCGAAGAGCAGTACTTC	CASISPRQVREEQYF
TRBJ2-3	-	TRBV7-6	-	TGTGCCAGCAGCTTAGAAAGGTCCATGACAGATACGCAGTATTTT	CASSLERSMTDTQYF
TRBJ2-3	TRBD2	TRBV29-1	once	TGCAGCGTGGACGGGACTAGCAGGGACCGGGATACGCAGTATTTT	CSVDGTSRDRDTQYF
TRBJ1-2	-	TRBV6-5	-	TGTGCCAGCAGCATGGCCTCTACGGACTATGGCTACACCTTC	CASSMASTDYGYTF
TRBJ2-1	-	TRBV7-8	-	TGTGCCAGCAGCTTAGGGTTCACCTACAATGAGCAGTTCTTC	CASSLGFTYNEQFF
TRBJ1-3	-	TRBV7-9	-	TGTGCCAGCAGCCCCCCCCTAAGCTCTGGAAACACCATATATTTT	CASSPPLSSGNTIYF
TRBJ1-2	TRBD1	TRBV2	-	TGTGCCAGCAGTGAGCGTCAGGGGGGCACCTTC	CASSERQGGTF
TRBJ1-1	-	TRBV10-1	-	TGCGCCAGCAAGGAGGGTAAATACACTGAAGCTTTCTTT	CASKEGKYTEAFF
TRBJ2-2	-	TRBV19	-	TGTGCCAGTAGTACACACTCACGGGGGGCCATCGGGGAGCTGTTTTTT	CASSTHSRGAIGELFF
TRBJ2-7	-	TRBV6-5	-	TGTGCCAGCAGTTACGGGGTAGCGGTGATTGGGGAGCAGTACTTC	CASSYGVAVIGEQYF
TRBJ2-7	TRBD2	TRBV19	-	TGTGCCAGTAGTACGCGAGCGGGAGCTATAACCTACGAGCAGTACTTC	CASSTRAGAITYEQYF
TRBJ1-1	-	TRBV5-1	-	TGCGCCAGCAGCATGGGGGGAAACACTGAAGCTTTCTTT	CASSMGGNTEAFF
TRBJ2-2	TRBD2	TRBV15	-	TGTGCCACCAGCAGAGATTACTCCGGGACTAGCGGGGGCCGGGGCACCGGGGAGCTGTTTTTT	CATSRDYSGTSGGRGTGELFF
TRBJ1-1	-	TRBV5-1	-	TGCGCCAGCAGCTTGGGGAATGAAGCTTTCTTT	CASSLGNEAFF
TRBJ2-1	TRBD2	TRBV27	-	TGTGCCAGCAGTTTAGTTCGCCCTAGCGGGACCAATGAGCAGTTCTTC	CASSLVRPSGTNEQFF
TRBJ1-1	-	TRBV5-6	-	TGTGCCAGCAGCTTGCCGGACAGAGAGAACACTGAAGCTTTCTTT	CASSLPDRENTEAFF
TRBJ1-2	-	TRBV27	-	TGTGCCAGCAGTTTCGAGGGCAGGGGAGCGGCTGACTATGGCTACACCTTC	CASSFEGRGAADYGYTF
TRBJ2-7	-	TRBV28	-	TGTGCCAGCAGTTTATATGGTGTCCACGAGCAGTACTTC	CASSLYGVHEQYF
TRBJ2-1	-	TRBV29-1	once	TGCAGCGTTCAACTCCTAGGGGGGGGAAATGAGCAGTTCTTC	CSVQLLGGGNEQFF
TRBJ2-7	TRBD2	TRBV13	-	TGTGCCAGCAGCTTAGACCCTAGCGGGATAGACGAGCAGTACTTC	CASSLDPSGIDEQYF
TRBJ2-1	-	TRBV5-4	once	TGTGCCAGCAGCAGTGGTAGTTCCTACAATGAGCAGTTCTTC	CASSSGSSYNEQFF
TRBJ2-1	TRBD2	TRBV27	-	TGTGCCAGCAGTTTCAGCGGGAACTCCTACAATGAGCAGTTCTTC	CASSFSGNSYNEQFF
TRBJ2-1	-	TRBV7-6	-	TGTGCCAGCAGCCAGGGGGGAGGGCCTTCCCCACTGGAGCAGTTCTTC	CASSQGGGPSPLEQFF
TRBJ1-4	TRBD1	TRBV5-1	-	TGCGCCAGCAGCTTGGAACAGGGGACTAATGAAAAACTGTTTTTT	CASSLEQGTNEKLFF
TRBJ2-7	TRBD2	TRBV5-6	-	TGTGCCAGCAGCTCGACTAGCGGAGTGAACGAGCAGTACTTC	CASSSTSGVNEQYF
TRBJ2-1	TRBD1	TRBV2	-	TGTGCCAGCAGAGAGACAGGGATGGGATACAATGAGCAGTTCTTC	CASRETGMGYNEQFF
TRBJ2-3	-	TRBV11-2	-	TGTGCCAGCAGCTTAGTTCACTCTAGCACAGATACGCAGTATTTT	CASSLVHSSTDTQYF
TRBJ2-7	-	TRBV6-5	-	TGTGCCACCACCCCCACAGCTTTGAGCTCCTACGAGCAGTACTTC	CATTPTALSSYEQYF
TRBJ2-3	-	TRBV5-4	-	TGTGCCAGCAGCTCCGAAAACAGGGTCGGCACAGATACGCAGTATTTT	CASSSENRVGTDTQYF
TRBJ2-7	TRBD1	TRBV7-3	-	TGTGCCAGCAGGTCTGGACAGGACGGGGTCTTC	CASRSGQDGVF
TRBJ2-7	-	TRBV5-6	-	TGTGCCAGCAGCGACGCGGCTAATTTATACGAGCAGTACTTC	CASSDAANLYEQYF
TRBJ2-7	-	TRBV19	-	TGTGCCAGTAGGGCCGGGGGTTCCTACGAGCAGTACTTC	CASRAGGSYEQYF
TRBJ2-1	TRBD2	TRBV27	-	TGTGCCAGCAGCACCGTTTTGGGGGAGGGTGTCAATGAGCAGTTCTTC	CASSTVLGEGVNEQFF